One and the same sample provided the 5 T cell receptor beta chains below, sequenced in a study of cytomegalovirus exposure and HLA in healthy donors. It was with 60 Vbeta and 13 Jbeta primers that the PCR ran. TCRdb keeps only in-frame clones here, not all; method: immunoSEQ multiplex PCR. Here the sample spans 85,000 to 130,000 clones, more than 65% being singletons. The sequenced sample was PBMCs. These receptors all stem from a young woman in good health and CMV-seronegative.

The chain links TRBV19 to TRBJ1-4; tentatively, D is TRBD1 (6 bases). The CDR3 length is 15 residues. V lost 5 bases, J lost 1 base, and 11 bases lay in between. The V gene's germline CDR1 is LNHDA and CDR2 SQIVND (reference sequence). The CDR3 region is CASSFRGGTNEKLFF. The CDR3 DNA reads as TGTGCCAGTAGTTTTAGAGGGGGAACTAATGAAAAACTGTTTTTT. Drawing the rest from reference TRBV19 and TRBJ1-4, the complete variable domain is DGGITQSPKYLFRKEGQNVTLSCEQNLNHDAMYWYRQDPGQGLRLIYYSQIVNDFQKGDIAEGYSVSREKKESFPLTVTSAQKNPTAFYLCASSFRGGTNEKLFFGSGTQLSVL.

This clone was seen only once. The J gene is TRBJ2-3, the V gene TRBV7-9; no clear D. Germline V CDR1 and CDR2: SEHNR, FQNEAQ (reference sequence). The V and J ends lost 3 bases and 2 bases respectively, with 21 bases between them. This CDR3 contains 18 residues. CDR3 bases: TGTGCCAGCAGCTTCCCTAATGGTGACCGGGTCTCCACAGATACGCAGTATTTT. Its translation: CASSFPNGDRVSTDTQYF.

This chain links TRBV12-2 with TRBJ1-5; the table assigns TRBD1, which was not confirmed against the DNA. TRBV12-2 is an annotated pseudogene. The length of the CDR3 is 17 residues. CDR3 amino acids: CASRRGATQGWGQPQHF. The DNA for the CDR3 is TGTGCAAGTCGCCGGGGAGCGACACAGGGTTGGGGACAGCCCCAGCATTTT.

The chain uses TRBV15 and TRBJ2-5, with 9 positions matching TRBD1. This CDR3 is built from 15 residues. V was pared by 3 bases and J by 5 bases, with 7 bases of the junction left unmatched. CDR1 is LNHNV, CDR2 YYDKDF, per germline (reference sequence). This CDR3 reads CATSSDGTGWETQYF. In DNA, the CDR3 is TGTGCCACCAGCAGCGACGGGACAGGGTGGGAGACCCAGTACTTC.

This sequence joins TRBV7-9 and TRBJ2-7; 9 nucleotides agree with TRBD2. The germline CDR1 and CDR2 sequences are SEHNR and FQNEAQ (reference sequence). V shed 8 bases, J shed 0 bases, and the junction held 8 bases outside the gene matches. The CDR3 is made up of 15 amino acids. CDR3 sequence: CASHSWTSVSYEQYF. Here the CDR3 DNA reads TGTGCCAGCCACTCCTGGACTAGCGTCTCCTACGAGCAGTACTTC.